This is a list of T cell receptor beta chains from one sample in a study of PD-L1 blockade in urothelial cancer. Sequencing was performed with immunoSEQ multiplex PCR; in TCRdb, only in-frame clones are kept and a portion is missing. The sample has about 41,000 clones; around 83% are singletons. The material sequenced was PBMCs, taken around atezolizumab (anti-PD-L1) treatment. These receptors originate from a man aged 65-85 years with urothelial cancer. The CDR3 runs from the conserved cysteine through the conserved F or W. Fields, in order: clone size, J gene, CDR3 length, D gene, V gene, CDR3 DNA, CDR3 protein. A D gene is named only where the DNA matches it firmly. The size entry is marked missing in some rows and otherwise reads once, few, many or a size class.

NA TRBJ1-1 12 TRBD1 TRBV11-1 TGTGCCAGCAGCTCGCAGGGGGTCGGGGCTTTCTTT CASSSQGVGAFF
once TRBJ2-7 18 TRBD2 TRBV4-1 TGCGCCAGCAGCCAAGATTCGAGCGGGAGGTCACTTTCCTACGAGCAGTACTTC CASSQDSSGRSLSYEQYF
once TRBJ1-2 15 TRBD1 TRBV30 TGTGCCTGGGGACGGGACAGCCCATCCGCTGGTGGCTACACCTTC CAWGRDSPSAGGYTF
NA TRBJ1-4 15 NA TRBV30 TGTGCCTGGAGTGTACGGGGCGGGAATAATGAAAAACTGTTTTTT CAWSVRGGNNEKLFF
NA TRBJ2-1 11 TRBD2 TRBV20-1 TGCAGTGCACGACTAGCCAATGAGCAGTTCTTC CSARLANEQFF
NA TRBJ2-1 12 NA TRBV6-6 TGTGCCAGCAGTTTGCGGGGCGATGAGCAGTTCTTC CASSLRGDEQFF
NA TRBJ2-7 13 NA TRBV19 TGTGCCAGTAGTAGCATACAGGGTTCCGAGCAGTACTTC CASSSIQGSEQYF
NA TRBJ1-5 17 NA TRBV19 TGTGCCAGTAGGCCTCTTGTGGGGGGGCGAAGCAATCAGCCCCAGCATTTT CASRPLVGGRSNQPQHF
NA TRBJ2-2 15 NA TRBV27 TGTGCCAGCAGTTCTACTCAGGGGTACACCGGGGAGCTGTTTTTT CASSSTQGYTGELFF
NA TRBJ2-3 17 NA TRBV4-2 TGTGCCAGCAGCCAATCCAGGTCGGCGGGGCGGACAGATACGCAGTATTTT CASSQSRSAGRTDTQYF
NA TRBJ2-1 16 TRBD2 TRBV11-2 TGTGCCAGCAGCTTAGGGGTCCCTAGCGGGGTGGATGAGCAGTTCTTC CASSLGVPSGVDEQFF
NA TRBJ2-7 12 NA TRBV30 TGTGCCTGGAGTCCCGGTCTAGCCGAGCAGTACTTC CAWSPGLAEQYF
NA TRBJ2-5 18 TRBD2 TRBV7-9 TGTGCCAGCAGCTTAATGAGACTAGCGGGAGGGCCGAAGGAGACCCAGTACTTC CASSLMRLAGGPKETQYF
NA TRBJ1-2 13 NA TRBV19 TGTGCCAGTAGTCAAAGGGCGGGCTATGGCTACACCTTC CASSQRAGYGYTF
NA TRBJ2-7 15 TRBD1 TRBV4-1 TGCGCCACCGGGGTCCCGGGACAGCCAACCTACGAGCAGTACTTC CATGVPGQPTYEQYF
NA TRBJ1-1 14 TRBD1 TRBV9 TGTGCCAGCAGCGTAGTTCAGGGGGGCACTGAAGCTTTCTTT CASSVVQGGTEAFF
NA TRBJ1-5 13 TRBD1 TRBV6-5 TGTGCCAGCGGGGGACAGGCCAATCAGCCCCAGCATTTT CASGGQANQPQHF
NA TRBJ2-7 14 NA TRBV5-1 TGCGCCAGCAGCTTGGGGGGGGGCAGATACGAGCAGTACTTC CASSLGGGRYEQYF
NA TRBJ1-2 15 TRBD1 TRBV5-1 TGCGCCAGCAGCGAGACAGGGGGCACCAACTATGGCTACACCTTC CASSETGGTNYGYTF
once TRBJ2-1 15 TRBD2 TRBV29-1 TGCAGCGTGGGGGGACTAGCGGACTCCTACAATGAGCAGTTCTTC CSVGGLADSYNEQFF
NA TRBJ1-4 17 NA TRBV5-1 TGCGCCAGCAGCTTGGTGGCCAGCGCCACAACTAATGAAAAACTGTTTTTT CASSLVASATTNEKLFF
NA TRBJ2-5 14 TRBD2 TRBV5-5 TGTGCCAGCAGCGGGAGGACTAGCGATGAGACCCAGTACTTC CASSGRTSDETQYF
few TRBJ1-2 13 TRBD1 TRBV6-1 TGTGCCAGCAGCGGGACAGCCAACTATGGCTACACCTTC CASSGTANYGYTF
NA TRBJ1-2 15 TRBD1 TRBV7-6 TGTGCCAGCAGCTTAATCGGGACAGACGAGGATGGCTACACCTTC CASSLIGTDEDGYTF
NA TRBJ2-5 13 NA TRBV5-1 TGCGCCAGCACCCGGGACACCCAAGAGACCCAGTACTTC CASTRDTQETQYF
NA TRBJ1-2 13 NA TRBV7-9 TGTGCCAGCAGCTTTGGCCAGTCCTATGGCTACACCTTC CASSFGQSYGYTF
once TRBJ2-5 11 NA TRBV29-1 TGCAGCGTTGAAATGGAGCCAGCCCAGTACTTC CSVEMEPAQYF
NA TRBJ2-5 15 NA TRBV5-1 TGCGCCAGCAGCTTGGGGGACTTCGGGGCCGAGACCCAGTACTTC CASSLGDFGAETQYF
NA TRBJ2-1 17 TRBD2 TRBV5-1 TGCGCCAGCAGCCTGGGACTAGCGGGGAGCTCCTACAATGAGCAGTTCTTC CASSLGLAGSSYNEQFF
NA TRBJ2-1 14 TRBD2 TRBV7-6 TGTGCCAGCAGCTTAGGGCTAGCGGAGAGTGAGCAGTTCTTC CASSLGLAESEQFF
NA TRBJ2-3 18 TRBD2 TRBV11-2 TGTGCCAGCAGCTCGCCGACTAGCGGGACGCCGGGCCCAGATACGCAGTATTTT CASSSPTSGTPGPDTQYF
NA TRBJ2-7 15 NA TRBV7-9 TGTGCCAGCAGCTTAGCAGCGGCAAGCTCCTACGAGCAGTACTTC CASSLAAASSYEQYF
NA TRBJ1-1 16 TRBD1 TRBV9 TGTGCCAGCAGCTCGCCCGGCAGGCAGGGGGAAACTGAAGCTTTCTTT CASSSPGRQGETEAFF
NA TRBJ2-2 14 TRBD1 TRBV9 TGTGCCAGCAGCCTCCAGGGGGCAGGCGGGGAGCTGTTTTTT CASSLQGAGGELFF
NA TRBJ2-5 17 TRBD2 TRBV5-1 TGCGCCAGCAGCTTGGCCCTAGCGGGAGCGTCCCAAGAGACCCAGTACTTC CASSLALAGASQETQYF
NA TRBJ2-7 16 TRBD1 TRBV5-1 TGCGCCAGCAGCGCTATGACAGGGGGCCCTGTCTACGAGCAGTACTTC CASSAMTGGPVYEQYF
NA TRBJ2-1 14 TRBD2 TRBV19 TGTGCCAGTAGTGTCGGGACTAGGGGTAATGAGCAGTTCTTC CASSVGTRGNEQFF
NA TRBJ2-4 24 NA TRBV21-1 TGTGCCAGCAGCAATCTTTCTTTTTGGACAGGGGACTACCAAAACGTAAGAGCCAAAAACATTCAGTACTTC CASSNLSFWTGDYQNVRAKNIQYF
NA TRBJ2-6 18 NA TRBV7-8 TGTGCCAGCAGCTTATTTCAGGTGGGGAGGCCTGGGGCCAACGTCCTGACTTTC CASSLFQVGRPGANVLTF
NA TRBJ1-5 14 TRBD1 TRBV19 TGTGCCAGTAGAAGACAGGGAGACCAACAGCCCCAGCATTTT CASRRQGDQQPQHF
NA TRBJ2-3 15 TRBD2 TRBV5-1 TGCGCCAGCAGCTCCGCGGGAGGGAGCACAGATACGCAGTATTTT CASSSAGGSTDTQYF
NA TRBJ2-1 15 TRBD2 TRBV27 TGTGCCAGCAGTTCGAGCGGGAGGGCCTTTAATGAGCAGTTCTTC CASSSSGRAFNEQFF
NA TRBJ2-3 14 NA TRBV4-1 TGCGCCAGCAGCCGGGCAGTAAGCACAGATACGCAGTATTTT CASSRAVSTDTQYF
NA TRBJ2-7 15 NA TRBV7-9 TGTGCCAGCAGCCCCCAAAGCCGGAGATTATACGAGCAGTACTTC CASSPQSRRLYEQYF
NA TRBJ2-3 15 NA TRBV5-4 TGTGCCAGCAGCTTGGGAGCGGCTAGCACAGATACGCAGTATTTT CASSLGAASTDTQYF
once TRBJ2-1 15 NA TRBV11-1 TGTGCCAGCAGCTTACCGGGACTTGAGTACAATGAGCAGTTCTTC CASSLPGLEYNEQFF
few TRBJ2-2 14 TRBD2 TRBV2 TGTGCCAGCCGGCGGGAGGCCCCCACCGGGGAGCTGTTTTTT CASRREAPTGELFF
NA TRBJ2-7 15 NA TRBV25-1 TGTGCCAGCAGTGCAAAACTCGACCGGGCCTACGAGCAGTACTTC CASSAKLDRAYEQYF